The T cell receptor beta chain described here comes from a study of vaccination and CD4 T cells after COVID-19. Cultured CD4+ T cell DNA underwent sequencing with the Oncomine TCR Beta short-read assay. MiXCR was run by TCRdb on the PCR reads, yielding one entry per CDR3 protein. This table has 6,500 to 8,000 distinct CDR3 sequences, less than 30% appearing once. The germline V gene encodes CDR1 DFQATT and CDR2 SNEGSKA (reference sequence). V was cut by 6 bases and J by 0 bases, with 21 bases left in between. CDR3 size: 16 residues. As to treatment: approximately 11-day PBMC culture with coronavirus spike peptide pools or control peptides (ViraFEST assay). Via ViraFEST, peptide pools expanded antigen-specific T cells before TCR sequencing. US Alpha, Beta and Delta variants postdated the positive PCR dates, which ran from March to December 2020. This clonotype is medium-sized within its sample. Its antigen is currently unknown.

The sample consisted of CD4+ T cells from blood, cultured in vitro, taken after SARS-CoV-2 vaccination. V is TRBV20-1 and J is TRBJ2-7; D might be TRBD1 or TRBD2, each matching 5 bases. This clonotype was sampled from a human donor who had recovered from COVID-19. In nucleotides, the CDR3 is TGCAGTGCCCCAGAGGGGCATTCGGTAAGCTCCTACGAGCAGTACTTC. Translating gives CSAPEGHSVSSYEQYF.